This passage covers 13 T cell receptor beta chains from one sample sequenced in a study of blood T cell repertoires in COVID-19. Sequencing was performed with immunoSEQ multiplex PCR; in TCRdb, only in-frame clones are kept and a portion is missing. This table has 35,000 to 50,000 clones, roughly 87% appearing once. Sequenced material: peripheral blood. The receptors shown here come from a man in his 60s with active COVID-19.

This sequence joins TRBV9 and TRBJ1-4, with D possibly being TRBD1 (6 bases). Germline CDR1 SGDLS, CDR2 YYNGEE. V was shortened by 4 bases and J by 6 bases, with 13 bases between the two germline ends. The length of the CDR3 is 14 residues. CDR3 DNA: TGTGCCAGCAGCATACAGGGAGTGGATGAAAAACTGTTTTTT. Residues: CASSIQGVDEKLFF.

The chain carries TRBV15 and TRBJ1-6, with unresolved D. CDR3 length: 13 amino acids. The V gene's germline CDR1 is LNHNV and CDR2 YYDKDF (reference sequence). Deletions cut 1 base from V and 10 bases from J, with 8 bases between. The DNA of the CDR3 is TGTGCCACCAGCAGAGCCGCGTTCTCACCCCTCCACTTT. This sequence encodes CATSRAAFSPLHF.

The rearrangement uses TRBV28 and TRBJ2-1; 12 bases agree with TRBD2. V dropped 5 bases and J dropped 3; count of bases not matched to a gene: 5. CDR1 and CDR2 from the germline V gene are MDHEN and SYDVKM. The CDR3 contains 16 residues. The DNA for the CDR3 is TGTGCCAGCAGTGCACTAGCGGGGGGTAGCTACAATGAGCAGTTCTTC. Encoded protein: CASSALAGGSYNEQFF.

The chain has TRBV20-1 and TRBJ2-1, with TRBD2 matching 8 bases. Per germline, CDR1 DFQATT and CDR2 SNEGSKA (reference sequence). This CDR3 spans 11 amino acids. Trimming took 6 bases from V and 8 from J; bases not matched to a gene: 3. CDR3 loop: CSAASGHEQFF. CDR3 DNA: TGCAGTGCGGCTAGCGGGCATGAGCAGTTCTTC.

V gene TRBV7-6 combines with J gene TRBJ1-3; TRBD1 agrees at 8 bases. CDR1 SGHVS and CDR2 FNYEAQ come from the germline V gene. The CDR3 contains 16 residues. V dropped 4 bases and J dropped 4; count of bases not matched to a gene: 9. In DNA, the CDR3 is TGTGCCAGCAGCTCCCGGCAGGGGGCGGGAGGAAACACCATATATTTT. Its protein product is CASSSRQGAGGNTIYF.

J is TRBJ2-2 and V is TRBV2; 8 bases map to TRBD2. CDR1 and CDR2 from the germline V gene are SNHLY and FYNNEI. The CDR3 contains 17 residues. J was trimmed by 1 base and V by 0 bases; bases with no gene match: 4. The CDR3 coding sequence is TGTGCCAGCAGTGAAGCCCCGGGACTAGTGAACACCGGGGAGCTGTTTTTT. Translated, it gives CASSEAPGLVNTGELFF.

V usage is TRBV2 and J usage is TRBJ1-6, with 11 bases matching TRBD1. The ends lost 8 bases at V and 9 bases at J; junction bases unmatched: 0. The CDR3 loop spans 12 amino acids. CDR1 and CDR2 (germline): SNHLY, FYNNEI. The CDR3 here is CASGTGGSPLHF. Here the CDR3 DNA reads TGTGCCAGCGGGACAGGGGGTTCACCCCTCCACTTT.

Comments on this clone: At one end the junction does not follow the germline gene, possibly because of a read error. This rearrangement joins TRBV27 to TRBJ1-2, with 12 bases fitting TRBD1. Germline lookup yields CDR1 MNHEY and CDR2 SMNVEV (reference sequence). The CDR3 extends over 14 amino acids. CDR3 in DNA: TGTGCCAGCAGTTCCCTAGGGACAGGGGGCCCAATCGGATGG. Protein sequence: CASSSLGTGGPIGW.

The V gene is TRBV15, the J gene TRBJ2-7; tentative D call: TRBD1 (5 bases). The CDR3 length is 14 residues. Per germline, CDR1 LNHNV and CDR2 YYDKDF (reference sequence). V was trimmed by 1 base and J by 2 bases, leaving 9 bases between them. CDR3 region: CATSRGTGPYEQYF. Here the CDR3 DNA reads TGTGCCACCAGCAGAGGCACAGGTCCCTACGAGCAGTACTTC.

The chain couples TRBV11-2 to TRBJ1-6, with 8 bases that match TRBD1. The ends lost 4 bases at V and 10 bases at J; junction bases unmatched: 9. CDR3 length: 15 amino acids. Per the germline V gene, CDR1 is SGHAT and CDR2 is FQNNGV. The CDR3 protein is CASSSGQGMRSPLHF. For the CDR3, the DNA is TGTGCCAGCAGCTCAGGACAGGGAATGAGGTCACCCCTCCACTTT.

By proportion, this clone is medium-sized. V and J are TRBV28 and TRBJ2-3; D is perhaps TRBD1 (5 bases). CDR1 is MDHEN, CDR2 SYDVKM, per germline. This CDR3 is 15 amino acids long. Between the trimmed V and J ends, which lost 2 bases and 2 bases, there was a span of 11 bases. The CDR3 protein is CASSLQGVYTDTQYF. Here the CDR3 DNA reads TGTGCCAGCAGTTTACAGGGTGTTTACACAGATACGCAGTATTTT.

The V and J genes are TRBV2 and TRBJ1-2; 8 bases fit TRBD1. Germline V CDR1 and CDR2: SNHLY, FYNNEI. The CDR3 is made up of 13 amino acids. The junction had 3 bases not matched to a gene; V was cut back by 6 bases and J by 3 bases. DNA for the CDR3: TGTGCCAGCAGCCAGGGGGCGGACTATGGCTACACCTTC. This translates into CASSQGADYGYTF.

To note about this clone: The identical CDR3 is also encoded by other nucleotide sequences in the sample. The V and J genes are TRBV24-1 and TRBJ1-2; a possible D gene is TRBD1 (6 bases). Germline V gene lookup returns CDR1 KGHDR and CDR2 SFDVKD. The CDR3 runs 16 residues. V lost 4 bases and J 0 bases, leaving 14 bases between the germline ends. Here the CDR3 reads CATSENTGGPNYGYTF. CDR3 nucleotides: TGTGCCACCAGTGAGAACACGGGGGGGCCTAACTATGGCTACACCTTC.